The 27 T cell receptor beta chains listed next were all sequenced from one sample in a study of CD8 T cells in ankylosing spondylitis. Study conclusions and caveats: It appeared that ankylosing spondylitis blood was characterized by a TCR beta motif of several highly homologous variants.

These receptors' antigens are unknown. Using its own MiXCR run on the 5' RACE reads, TCRdb lists one record per CDR3 protein. This sample yields approximately 140,000 distinct CDR3 sequences, of which 17% are seen a single time; roughly 30% belongs to the top ten. Sequenced material: blood, either unsorted or a sorted T cell fraction (not recorded which). Every receptor here comes from a male donor with ankylosing spondylitis.

This clonotype was seen at least ten times. This chain links TRBV29-1 with TRBJ2-2; D may match TRBD1 or TRBD2 (5 bases each). CDR1 is SQVTM, CDR2 ANQGSEA, per germline. Trimming pared 2 bases from V and 5 bases from J, leaving 15 bases between. This CDR3 spans 15 amino acids. The CDR3 DNA is TGCAGCGTTGAATTTGATGGGACGGGGACCGGGGAGCTGTTTTTT. This translates into CSVEFDGTGTGELFF.

This clonotype occurred a few times. The chain joins TRBV4-3 to TRBJ2-1; TRBD1 agrees at 7 bases. This CDR3 has 14 residues. The V gene end was trimmed by 5 bases and the J gene end by 6 bases; junction bases not matched to a gene: 7. CDR1 LGHNA and CDR2 YSLEER come from the germline V gene. The CDR3 nucleotides are TGCGCCAGCAGCGGGCCAGGGGGAGTCAATGAGCAGTTCTTC. Encoded protein: CASSGPGGVNEQFF.

This clonotype appeared many times. In DNA form, the CDR3 reads TGTGCCAGCAGCTTAGACAGGGAGACTAACTATGGCTACACCTTC. As protein: CASSLDRETNYGYTF. The chain recombines TRBV7-9 with TRBJ1-2; D may be TRBD1 (6 bases). Germline V lookup: CDR1 SEHNR, CDR2 FQNEAQ (reference sequence). Trimming left V 1 base short and J 0 bases short, with 9 bases between. The CDR3 is made up of 15 amino acids.

This clonotype came up many times. V usage is TRBV10-3 and J usage is TRBJ2-1, with D possibly being TRBD1 (6 bases). The CDR3 has 13 residues. The germline CDR1 and CDR2 sequences are ENHRY and SYGVKD. V shed 4 bases and J shed 8 bases, with 12 bases lying between them. The CDR3: CAISAPGGDEQFF. The CDR3 nucleotides read TGTGCCATCAGTGCCCCTGGGGGCGATGAGCAGTTCTTC.

This clonotype was observed a few times. The chain is built from TRBV12-3 or TRBV12-4 and TRBJ1-2; 7 bases agree with TRBD1. This CDR3 comprises 13 residues. J was trimmed by 7 bases and V by 4 bases; bases with no gene match: 6. This chain's CDR3 is CASSSPGQSGYTF. CDR3 bases: TGTGCCAGCAGTTCCCCGGGACAGTCTGGCTACACCTTC.

Only a few counts were recorded for this clonotype. The chain has TRBV20-1 and TRBJ2-7; a weak D match, TRBD2 (6 bases). V lost 0 bases and J lost 1, with 10 bases in between. Germline V lookup: CDR1 DFQATT, CDR2 SNEGSKA (reference sequence). This CDR3 has 14 residues. The CDR3 nucleotides are TGCAGTGCTAGAGATGGGACTTTTTCCTACGAGCAGTACTTC. Residues: CSARDGTFSYEQYF.

This rearrangement joins TRBV7-8 to TRBJ1-2; D not resolved. The V end lost 2 bases, the J end lost 5 bases, and 12 bases lay between the germline ends. From germline, CDR1 is SGHVS and CDR2 FQNEAQ. The CDR3 is 14 residues long. CDR3 protein: CASSLSSGWYGYTF. The CDR3 DNA reads TGTGCCAGCAGCTTATCATCGGGGTGGTATGGCTACACCTTC. The whole variable domain, filled in from reference TRBV7-8 and TRBJ1-2, reads GAGVSQSPRYKVAKRGQDVALRCDPISGHVSLFWYQQALGQGPEFLTYFQNEAQLDKSGLPSDRFFAERPEGSVSTLKIQRTQQEDSAVYLCASSLSSGWYGYTFGSGTRLTVV.

J is TRBJ1-1 and V is TRBV27; D gene ambiguous. The length of the CDR3 is 14 residues. Germline assignment: CDR1 MNHEY and CDR2 SMNVEV (reference sequence). The V gene lost 6 bases and the J gene lost 5 bases, with 16 bases spanning the gap. CDR3 sequence (DNA): TGTGCCAGCAGCCTGATGGTGGGCGCAACTGAAGCTTTCTTT. Amino acid sequence: CASSLMVGATEAFF.

This clonotype has more than one count but fewer than ten. This rearrangement joins TRBV12-3 or TRBV12-4 to TRBJ1-2; 7 bases fit TRBD1. The CDR3 is 13 amino acids. V shed 6 bases and J 3 bases; nucleotides not matched to a gene: 4. CDR3 in amino acids: CASRSGTDYGYTF. The CDR3 nucleotides are TGTGCCAGCAGATCCGGGACAGACTATGGCTACACCTTC.

This clonotype has just a few counts. This rearrangement joins TRBV7-9 to TRBJ2-3; 7 nucleotides agree with TRBD2. There are 14 residues in the CDR3. V was pared by 4 bases and J by 4 bases, with 5 bases of the junction left unmatched. CDR1 is SEHNR and CDR2 is FQNEAQ in the germline V gene (reference sequence). The CDR3 loop reads CASSSRTSADTQYF. CDR3 nucleotides: TGTGCCAGCAGCTCCCGAACTAGCGCAGATACGCAGTATTTT.

This clonotype has just a few counts. A junction end diverges from the germline sequence, so it may reflect a read error. The rearrangement uses TRBV6-2 or TRBV6-3 and TRBJ2-5; no reliable D call. Germline lookup yields CDR1 MNHEY and CDR2 SVGEGT. This CDR3 has 13 amino acids. CDR3 in amino acids: CASSYTRQETQYF. The CDR3 coding sequence is TGTGCTAGCAGTTATACCAGGCAAGAGACCCAGTACTTC.

This clonotype showed up just a few times. V and J are TRBV5-8 and TRBJ2-5; TRBD2 matches 8 bases. CDR3 length: 14 amino acids. Germline V CDR1 and CDR2: SGHTS, YDEGEE. V lost 3 bases, J lost 4 bases, and 5 bases stayed unmatched. CDR3 sequence (DNA): TGTGCCAGCAGCTCCCGGACTAGCAGAGAGACCCAGTACTTC. This sequence encodes CASSSRTSRETQYF. The variable domain in full, with the rest retrieved from reference TRBV5-8 and TRBJ2-5, is EAGVTQSPTHLIKTRGQQATLRCSPISGHTSVYWYQQALGLGLQFLLWYDEGEERNRGNFPPRFSGRQFPNYSSELNVNALELEDSALYLCASSSRTSRETQYFGPGTRLLVL.

This chain joins TRBV2 and TRBJ2-3; D might be TRBD2 (5 bases). The CDR3 is 12 residues long. Trimming pared 7 bases from V and 4 bases from J, leaving 9 bases between. CDR1 and CDR2 (germline): SNHLY, FYNNEI. The CDR3 region has the DNA TGTGCCAGCACCGGGGTTTCAGATACGCAGTATTTT. Translation: CASTGVSDTQYF.

This clonotype was seen a handful of times. The V gene is TRBV13, the J gene TRBJ1-1; D possibly corresponds to TRBD1 (6 bases). V was cut by 4 bases and J by 6 bases, with 12 bases left in between. This CDR3 region has 13 residues. The germline V gene has CDR1 PRHDT and CDR2 FYEKMQ (reference sequence). The CDR3 sequence: CASSSGQSSEAFF. CDR3 DNA sequence: TGTGCCAGCAGCTCCGGACAGTCGTCTGAAGCTTTCTTT.

This clonotype has ten or more counts. This chain joins TRBV5-1 and TRBJ1-4; D is possibly TRBD1 (6 bases). V was trimmed by 5 bases and J by 6 bases, leaving 8 bases between them. The CDR3 spans 12 residues. In germline, CDR1 is SGHRS, CDR2 YFSETQ. DNA of the CDR3: TGCGCCAGCAGGGGGGCGGATGAAAAACTGTTTTTT. Its protein is CASRGADEKLFF.

The chain uses TRBV6-1 and TRBJ2-3; 13 bases map to TRBD2. CDR1 is MNHNS, CDR2 SASEGT, per germline. The CDR3 totals 16 residues. V lost 11 bases to trimming and J lost 7 bases; unmatched junction nucleotides: 15. The CDR3 reads CAGRERTSGSQNTQYF. CDR3 nucleotides: TGTGCCGGCCGTGAAAGGACTAGCGGGAGTCAGAATACGCAGTATTTT.

The gene calls are TRBV27 and TRBJ2-7, with D uncertain. The length of the CDR3 is 11 residues. CDR1 is MNHEY, CDR2 SMNVEV, per germline (reference sequence). Between the trimmed V and J ends, which lost 6 bases and 3 bases, there was a span of 6 bases. This CDR3 is CASRDHYEQYF. The CDR3 DNA is TGTGCCAGCAGGGACCACTACGAGCAGTACTTC.

This clonotype was observed a handful of times. V and J are TRBV20-1 and TRBJ2-3; D is uncertain. Germline CDR1 is DFQATT and CDR2 is SNEGSKA (reference sequence). CDR3 length: 17 residues. V was trimmed by 5 bases and J by 4 bases, leaving 25 bases between them. CDR3 nucleotides: TGCAGTGCTTCGGCCCAGTCCCTTCCTGCAGTCCCAGATACGCAGTATTTT. Protein product: CSASAQSLPAVPDTQYF.

The rearrangement uses TRBV12-3 or TRBV12-4 and TRBJ1-1; D is perhaps TRBD1 (5 bases). Between the trimmed V and J ends, which lost 2 bases and 1 base, there was a span of 11 bases. The CDR3 consists of 15 residues. CDR3 in DNA: TGTGCCAGCAGTTTAAGCGGGGCCGCGAACACTGAAGCTTTCTTT. Amino acid sequence: CASSLSGAANTEAFF.

This clonotype was counted ten times or more. This chain links TRBV28 with TRBJ2-1; 11 nucleotides match TRBD2. The CDR3 totals 15 residues. Germline CDR1 reads MDHEN; CDR2 reads SYDVKM. Germline trimming cut 5 bases from V and 7 bases from J; bases unmatched to any gene: 7. Written as DNA, the CDR3 is TGTGCCAGCAGTCCCTGGTCTAGCGGGGGGAATGAGCAGTTCTTC. Its protein product is CASSPWSSGGNEQFF.

J is TRBJ2-1 and V is TRBV3-1; TRBD2 matches 11 bases. Germline CDR1 LGHDT, CDR2 YNNKEL (reference sequence). The V gene end was trimmed by 2 bases and the J gene end by 7 bases; junction bases not matched to a gene: 16. This CDR3 contains 19 residues. The CDR3 is CASSQPEHLASGRFNEQFF. CDR3 bases: TGTGCCAGCAGCCAACCAGAACATCTAGCTAGCGGGAGGTTTAATGAGCAGTTCTTC.

The chain is built from TRBV7-2 and TRBJ2-5; D is unclear. V shed 0 bases and J shed 5 bases, with 10 bases lying between them. CDR3 size: 14 residues. Germline lookup yields CDR1 SGHTA and CDR2 FQGNSA. CDR3 in amino acids: CASSLAWVGETQYF. The CDR3 DNA follows: TGTGCCAGCAGCTTAGCGTGGGTGGGGGAGACCCAGTACTTC.

In this sample, this clonotype turned up many times. This chain links TRBV28 with TRBJ2-1; the match to TRBD2 covers 11 bases. Unmatched junction bases numbered 2, after V lost 3 bases and J lost 7 bases. The CDR3 runs to 14 residues. Germline lookup yields CDR1 MDHEN and CDR2 SYDVKM. CDR3 bases: TGTGCCAGCAGTTTCACTAGCGGGGGAAATGAGCAGTTCTTC. This gives the protein CASSFTSGGNEQFF. Together with reference TRBV28 and TRBJ2-1, the CDR3 gives the full variable domain: DVKVTQSSRYLVKRTGEKVFLECVQDMDHENMFWYRQDPGLGLRLIYFSYDVKMKEKGDIPEGYSVSREKKERFSLILESASTNQTSMYLCASSFTSGGNEQFFGPGTRLTVL.

This clonotype was observed a handful of times. The rearrangement joins TRBV29-1 to TRBJ2-2, with 7 bases fitting TRBD1. With 5 bases clipped from V and 5 bases from J, the junction kept 5 bases outside the gene matches. Per the germline V gene, CDR1 is SQVTM and CDR2 is ANQGSEA. The CDR3 runs 13 residues. The CDR3 region has the DNA TGCAGCGTTTGGGACAGCCTGACCGGGGAGCTGTTTTTT. This codes for CSVWDSLTGELFF.

As regards this clonotype: The DNA is omitted, as the CDR3 cannot be located on it reliably, and the CDR3 follows TCRdb's listing. The genes are TRBV18 and TRBJ2-2. Germline lookup yields CDR1 KGHSH and CDR2 LQKENI. The CDR3 length equals 13 residues, ends included. The CDR3 region is CASSPYTGELFFF.

The chain employs TRBV4-1 and TRBJ1-2, with a weak D call TRBD1 (6 bases). This CDR3 contains 15 residues. Looked up from germline, CDR1 is MGHRA and CDR2 is YSYEKL. Trimming took 2 bases from V and 0 from J, leaving 10 bases between them. CDR3 in amino acids: CASSQPRTANYGYTF. CDR3 sequence (DNA): TGCGCCAGCAGCCAACCACGGACAGCTAACTATGGCTACACCTTC.

This chain connects TRBV20-1 to TRBJ2-7; 8 nucleotides align to TRBD1. The trim removed 0 bases at V and 7 bases at J, leaving 8 bases unmatched. Germline V gene lookup returns CDR1 DFQATT and CDR2 SNEGSKA (reference sequence). The CDR3 sequence is 14 residues long. As DNA, the CDR3 is TGCAGTGCTAGAGAGCTAGGGGGGACAGGAGAGCAGTACTTC. This sequence encodes CSARELGGTGEQYF.